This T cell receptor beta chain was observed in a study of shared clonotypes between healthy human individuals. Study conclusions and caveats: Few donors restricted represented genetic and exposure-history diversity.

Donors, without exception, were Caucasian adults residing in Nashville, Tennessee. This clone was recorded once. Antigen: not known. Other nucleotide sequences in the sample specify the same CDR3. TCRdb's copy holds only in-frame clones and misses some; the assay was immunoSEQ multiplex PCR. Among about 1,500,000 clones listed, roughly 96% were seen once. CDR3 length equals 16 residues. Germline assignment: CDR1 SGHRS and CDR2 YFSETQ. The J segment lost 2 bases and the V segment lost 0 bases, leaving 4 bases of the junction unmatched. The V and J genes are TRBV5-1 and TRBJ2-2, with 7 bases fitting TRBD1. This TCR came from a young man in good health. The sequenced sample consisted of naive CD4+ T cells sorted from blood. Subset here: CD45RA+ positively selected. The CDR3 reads CASSLAQGVNTGELFF. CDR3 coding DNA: TGCGCCAGCAGCTTGGCCCAGGGGGTCAACACCGGGGAGCTGTTTTTT.